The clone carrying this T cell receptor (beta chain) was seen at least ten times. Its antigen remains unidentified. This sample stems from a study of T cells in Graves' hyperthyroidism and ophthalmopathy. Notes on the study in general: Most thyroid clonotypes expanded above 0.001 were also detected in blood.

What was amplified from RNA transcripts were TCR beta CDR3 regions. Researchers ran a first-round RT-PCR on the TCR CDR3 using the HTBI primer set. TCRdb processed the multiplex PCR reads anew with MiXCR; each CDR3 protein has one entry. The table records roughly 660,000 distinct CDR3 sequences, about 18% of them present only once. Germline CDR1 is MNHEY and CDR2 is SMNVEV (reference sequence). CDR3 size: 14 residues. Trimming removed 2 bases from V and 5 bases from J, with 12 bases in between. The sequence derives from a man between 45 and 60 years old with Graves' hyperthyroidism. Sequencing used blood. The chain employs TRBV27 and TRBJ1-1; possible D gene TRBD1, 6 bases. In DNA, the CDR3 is TGTGCCAGCAGTTTAACGGGGGCCCCGACTGAAGCTTTCTTT. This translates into CASSLTGAPTEAFF.